This is a list of T cell receptor beta chains from one sample in a study of blood T cell repertoires in COVID-19. The repertoire was sequenced with immunoSEQ multiplex PCR; TCRdb's copy has only in-frame clones and lacks some. The profile shows 50,000 or so clones, 65% to 85% of them singletons. The source material was peripheral blood. Receptors were obtained from a man aged 35-49 years with acute or convalescent COVID-19. Both conserved end residues are part of each CDR3. The D gene is left open where the match is weak. The listing skips clone size in some rows; elsewhere it reads once, few, many or a size class.

-	TRBD1	TRBJ2-3	TRBV10-3	TGTGCCATCAGTGAGTGGGGGACAGGCAGCACAGATACGCAGTATTTT	CAISEWGTGSTDTQYF
-	-	TRBJ2-2	TRBV7-6	TGTGCCAGCAGCTTGCCCGGAGGGGTGGAGACAGACACCGGGGAGCTGTTTTTT	CASSLPGGVETDTGELFF
few	-	TRBJ2-1	TRBV13	TGTGCCAGCAGCTTAGGGGCGGCGGGGGCCCTGAATGAGCAGTTCTTC	CASSLGAAGALNEQFF
-	-	TRBJ2-1	TRBV5-1	TGCGCCAGCAGCCTCGACTCCCCTGACTACAATGAGCAGTTCTTC	CASSLDSPDYNEQFF
-	TRBD1	TRBJ2-7	TRBV6-6	TGTGCCAGCAAAGGGGGCCGGTACTACGAGCAGTACTTC	CASKGGRYYEQYF
-	-	TRBJ1-6	TRBV7-8	TGTGCCAGCAGCTTAAGCTCCCCGTGGTCACCCCTCCACTTT	CASSLSSPWSPLHF
-	-	TRBJ2-1	TRBV19	TGTGCCAGTAGTATTGGCAGGGCCTCCTACAATGAGCAGTTCTTC	CASSIGRASYNEQFF
-	-	TRBJ1-6	TRBV3-1/TRBV3-2	TGTGCCAGCAGCCAAGTCGGAGGGTTTATAGATTCACCCCTCCACTTT	CASSQVGGFIDSPLHF
-	-	TRBJ2-3	TRBV14	TGTGCCAGCAGCCAAGATCGAACAAATACGCAGTATTTT	CASSQDRTNTQYF
-	-	TRBJ1-3	TRBV10-3	TGTGCCATCAGTAAAACAGGTCTTGACTCTGGAAACACCATATATTTT	CAISKTGLDSGNTIYF
-	-	TRBJ2-5	TRBV7-2	TGTGCCAGCAGCTTAGATCCAGTAGAGACCCAGTACTTC	CASSLDPVETQYF
-	TRBD1	TRBJ1-5	TRBV27	TGTGCCAGCAGTTTAGCGGGACAGGGGAATCAGCCCCAGCATTTT	CASSLAGQGNQPQHF
few	-	TRBJ1-3	TRBV4-1	TGCGCCAGCAGCCAACCTACAGGGAATCTCGGAAACACCATATATTTT	CASSQPTGNLGNTIYF
-	-	TRBJ2-3	TRBV3-1/TRBV3-2	TGTGCCAGCAGCCGAAGCGGGTCAGCAGATACGCAGTATTTT	CASSRSGSADTQYF
-	-	TRBJ1-5	TRBV2	TGTGCCAGCAGTGAAGTGGGACCGGAGGGAGCCCAGCATTTT	CASSEVGPEGAQHF
-	-	TRBJ2-2	TRBV2	TGTGCCAGCAGCCGGGAGTCGAACACCGGGGAGCTGTTTTTT	CASSRESNTGELFF
-	-	TRBJ1-2	TRBV3-1/TRBV3-2	TGTGCCAGCAGCCAAGAGTCTGCAGGGAAGTATGGCTACACCTTC	CASSQESAGKYGYTF
-	TRBD2	TRBJ2-7	TRBV7-6	TGTGCCAGCAGCCCGCGGACTAGCGGACCTATCTACGAGCAGTACTTC	CASSPRTSGPIYEQYF
-	TRBD2	TRBJ2-5	TRBV19	TGTGCCAGTAGAACGGGGGGTGCAGAGACCCAGTACTTC	CASRTGGAETQYF
-	TRBD2	TRBJ2-4	TRBV7-9	TGTGCCAGCAGCTTAGCAGGACTAGACATTCAGTACTTC	CASSLAGLDIQYF
-	-	TRBJ1-2	TRBV19	TGTGCCAGTAGTACCCCGCGGGGGGCTGGCGTCTATGGCTACACCTTC	CASSTPRGAGVYGYTF
-	-	TRBJ1-3	TRBV7-9	TGTGCCAGCAGTTATATGGAGACCTCTGGAAACACCATATATTTT	CASSYMETSGNTIYF
-	TRBD1	TRBJ1-1	TRBV3-1/TRBV3-2	TGTGCCAGCAGCCCCTCCAGGGGGCGCGGCACTGAAGCTTTCTTT	CASSPSRGRGTEAFF
-	TRBD1	TRBJ2-3	TRBV3-1/TRBV3-2	TGTGCCAGCAGCACGCGACAGGGGGCGGGAACAGATACGCAGTATTTT	CASSTRQGAGTDTQYF
-	-	TRBJ1-1	TRBV7-8	TGTGCCAGCAGCCTCCGCGGGCTCGGGACTGAAGCTTTCTTT	CASSLRGLGTEAFF
-	-	TRBJ2-7	TRBV5-4	TGTGCCAGCAGCCTCTCTAATGGTGAGCAGTACTTC	CASSLSNGEQYF
-	TRBD2	TRBJ2-3	TRBV10-2	TGCGCCAGCAGGGGACTAGCGGGGGGGCCCATCGGAGATACGCAGTATTTT	CASRGLAGGPIGDTQYF
-	TRBD2	TRBJ2-1	TRBV3-1/TRBV3-2	TGTGCCAGCAGCCGGCTAGCGGGGGGGCTTTCCTACAATGAGCAGTTCTTC	CASSRLAGGLSYNEQFF
-	-	TRBJ1-2	TRBV9	TGTGCCAGCAGCGTTGGGGACGGGGGACCTAACTATGGCTACACCTTC	CASSVGDGGPNYGYTF
-	-	TRBJ1-4	TRBV15	TGTGCCACCAGCGGACTCTCAGGGGCGGGTGAAAAACTGTTTTTT	CATSGLSGAGEKLFF
-	TRBD2	TRBJ2-3	TRBV7-2	TGTGCCAGCAGCCTCCGCGGGGCGGGGGGAGTCGGCACAGATACGCAGTATTTT	CASSLRGAGGVGTDTQYF
-	-	TRBJ1-2	TRBV6-1	TGTGCCAGCAGTGATCCGGGGGTGAGGGGCTACACCTTC	CASSDPGVRGYTF
-	-	TRBJ1-1	TRBV5-4	TGTGCCAGCAGGTCGGACAGTGCCGCGTCCACTGAAGCTTTCTTT	CASRSDSAASTEAFF
-	-	TRBJ1-3	TRBV6-2/TRBV6-3	TGTGCCAGCAGTTACGGCAGGGTGAGCTCTGGAAACACCATATATTTT	CASSYGRVSSGNTIYF
-	-	TRBJ2-1	TRBV10-1	TGCGCCAGCAGTGAGTCTCGCCTAGCGTACAATGAGCAGTTCTTC	CASSESRLAYNEQFF
once	TRBD1	TRBJ2-1	TRBV7-9	TGTGCCAGCAGCACGCGACAGGGCACGCGCTACAATGAGCAGTTCTTC	CASSTRQGTRYNEQFF
-	TRBD1	TRBJ1-5	TRBV5-5	TGTGCCAGCAGCTCGGGACAGCAGGGTGGCAATCAGCCCCAGCATTTT	CASSSGQQGGNQPQHF
-	TRBD1	TRBJ1-3	TRBV30	TGTGCCTCCCGACAGGGATTGGGAAACACCATATATTTT	CASRQGLGNTIYF
medium-sized	TRBD2	TRBJ2-2	TRBV9	TGTGCCAGCAGCATTCCGGGACTAGCGGGTCCCGGGGAGCTGTTTTTT	CASSIPGLAGPGELFF
-	TRBD2	TRBJ2-2	TRBV19	TGTCCCAGTAGTATAGAGGAGGCGGGGGGCAACACCGGGGAGCTGTTTTTT	CPSSIEEAGGNTGELFF
-	TRBD2	TRBJ2-7	TRBV5-6	TGTGCCAGCAGCCCGGGGCTAGCGGGAGTATACGAGCAGTACTTC	CASSPGLAGVYEQYF
-	-	TRBJ1-2	TRBV3-1/TRBV3-2	TGTGCCAGCAGCCAAACCGGTGGCTACACCTTC	CASSQTGGYTF